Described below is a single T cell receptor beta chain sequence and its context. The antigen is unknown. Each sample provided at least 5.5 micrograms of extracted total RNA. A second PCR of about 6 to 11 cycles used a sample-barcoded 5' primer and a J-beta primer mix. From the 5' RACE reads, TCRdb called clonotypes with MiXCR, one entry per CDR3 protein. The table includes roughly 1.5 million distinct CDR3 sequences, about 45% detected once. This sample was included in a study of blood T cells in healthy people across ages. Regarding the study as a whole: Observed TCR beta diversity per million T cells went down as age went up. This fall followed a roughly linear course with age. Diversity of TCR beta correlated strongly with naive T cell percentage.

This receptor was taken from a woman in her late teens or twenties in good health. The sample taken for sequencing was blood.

The CDR3 region has the DNA TGTGCCAGCAGTTACCCATCTCCGTGGGGTCTCCATGAGCAGTTCTTC. It yields the protein CASSYPSPWGLHEQFF. The rearrangement uses TRBV6-2 or TRBV6-3 and TRBJ2-1; D not resolved. This CDR3 region has 16 residues. Looked up from germline, CDR1 is MNHEY and CDR2 is SVGEGT. The V gene lost 2 bases and the J gene lost 8 bases, with 19 bases spanning the gap.